This T cell receptor beta chain was recovered during a study of blood T cell repertoires in COVID-19. Turning to the study itself: Donors in the United States, Italy and Spain gave samples during acute or convalescent COVID-19. PBMCs, B-cell-depleted T cells, or T cells were the source of the cDNA or gDNA that made up the material.

The germline V gene has CDR1 MNHEY and CDR2 SMNVEV (reference sequence). The CDR3 runs to 16 residues. V was pared by 0 bases and J by 10 bases, with 13 bases of the junction left unmatched. In the original analysis: How many nucleated cells were present was estimated from reference gene primer amplification. Using immunoSEQ multiplex PCR, the repertoire was profiled, and TCRdb retains in-frame clones only, with some absent. V, J and clone size are taken as reported in that table, and D and trimming were inferred from the DNA itself. The table has under 45,000 clones, over 75% seen once. V is TRBV27 and J is TRBJ2-3; TRBD2 matches at 7 bases. The sample was peripheral blood. This clonotype was sampled from a woman aged 35 to 49 with acute or convalescent COVID-19. This CDR3 is CASSLSMGGTSLPQYF. CDR3 bases: TGTGCCAGCAGTTTATCGATGGGGGGGACCAGCTTACCGCAGTATTTT.